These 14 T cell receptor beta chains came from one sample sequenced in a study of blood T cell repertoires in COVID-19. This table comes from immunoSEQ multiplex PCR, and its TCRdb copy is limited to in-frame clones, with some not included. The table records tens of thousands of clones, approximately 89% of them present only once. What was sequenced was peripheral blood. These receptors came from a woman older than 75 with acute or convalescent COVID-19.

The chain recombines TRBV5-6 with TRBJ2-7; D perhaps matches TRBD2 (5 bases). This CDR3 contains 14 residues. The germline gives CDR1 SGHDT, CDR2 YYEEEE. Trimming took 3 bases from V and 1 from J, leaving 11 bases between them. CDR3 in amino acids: CASSSRGLSYEQYV. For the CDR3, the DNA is TGTGCCAGCAGCTCAAGAGGGCTATCCTACGAGCAGTACGTC.

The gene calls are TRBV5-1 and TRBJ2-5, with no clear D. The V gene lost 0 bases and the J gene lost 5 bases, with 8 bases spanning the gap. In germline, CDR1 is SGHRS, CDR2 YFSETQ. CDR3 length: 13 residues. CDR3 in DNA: TGCGCCAGCAGCTTGGCTGTCGCGGAGACCCAGTACTTC. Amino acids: CASSLAVAETQYF.

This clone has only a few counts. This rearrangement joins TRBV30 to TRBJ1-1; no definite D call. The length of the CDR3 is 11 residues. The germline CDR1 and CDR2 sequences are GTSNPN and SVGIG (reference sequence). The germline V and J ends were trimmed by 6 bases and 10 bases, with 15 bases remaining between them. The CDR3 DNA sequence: TGTGCCTGCGCAACCGGAGGGCGAGCTTTCTTT. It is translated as CACATGGRAFF.

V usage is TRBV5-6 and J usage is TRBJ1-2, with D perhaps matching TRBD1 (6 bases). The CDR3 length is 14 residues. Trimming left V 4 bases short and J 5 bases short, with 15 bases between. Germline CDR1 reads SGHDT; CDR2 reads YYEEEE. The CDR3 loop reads CASSAGAGGYGYTF. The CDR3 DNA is TGTGCCAGCAGCGCGGGGGCGGGTGGGTATGGCTACACCTTC.

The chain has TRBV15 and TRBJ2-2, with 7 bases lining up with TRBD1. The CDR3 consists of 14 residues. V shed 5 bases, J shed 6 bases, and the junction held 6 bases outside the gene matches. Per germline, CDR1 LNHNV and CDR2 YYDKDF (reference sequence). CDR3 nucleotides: TGTGCCACCAGCTGGGGGACAGCAGCCGGGGAGCTGTTTTTT. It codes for CATSWGTAAGELFF.

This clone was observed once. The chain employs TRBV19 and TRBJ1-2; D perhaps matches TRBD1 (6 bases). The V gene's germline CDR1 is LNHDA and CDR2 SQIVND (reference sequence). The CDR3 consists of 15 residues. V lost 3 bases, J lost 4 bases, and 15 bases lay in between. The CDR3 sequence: CASSIGFDRPYGYTF. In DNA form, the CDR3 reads TGTGCCAGTAGTATTGGATTTGACAGGCCCTATGGCTACACCTTC.

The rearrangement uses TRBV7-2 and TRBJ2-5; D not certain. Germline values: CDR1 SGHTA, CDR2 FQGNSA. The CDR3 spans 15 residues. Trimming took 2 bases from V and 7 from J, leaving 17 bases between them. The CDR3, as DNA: TGTGCCAGCAGCTTACGCATCGGTGGAGAACGGACCCAGTACTTC. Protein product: CASSLRIGGERTQYF.

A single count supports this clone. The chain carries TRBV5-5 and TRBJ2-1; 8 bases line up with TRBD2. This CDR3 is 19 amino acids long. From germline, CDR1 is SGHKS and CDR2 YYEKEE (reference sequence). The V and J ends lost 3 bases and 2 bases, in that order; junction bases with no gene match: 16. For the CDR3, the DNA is TGTGCCAGCAGCTACCTTGGTTCGCCGGGACTAGGAACCTACAATGAGCAGTTCTTC. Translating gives CASSYLGSPGLGTYNEQFF.

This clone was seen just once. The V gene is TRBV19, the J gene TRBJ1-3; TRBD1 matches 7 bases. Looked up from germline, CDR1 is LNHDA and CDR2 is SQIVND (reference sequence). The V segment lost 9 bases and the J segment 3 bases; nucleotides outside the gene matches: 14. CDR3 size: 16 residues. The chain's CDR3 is CASKEREGANGNTIYF. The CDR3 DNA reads TGTGCCAGCAAAGAAAGAGAGGGGGCAAATGGAAACACCATATATTTT.

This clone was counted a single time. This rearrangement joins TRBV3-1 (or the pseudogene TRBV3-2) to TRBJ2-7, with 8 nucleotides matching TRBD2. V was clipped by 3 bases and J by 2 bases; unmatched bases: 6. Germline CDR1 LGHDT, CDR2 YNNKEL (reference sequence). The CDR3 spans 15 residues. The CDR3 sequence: CASSQPSGGAYEQYF. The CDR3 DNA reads TGTGCCAGCAGCCAGCCAAGCGGGGGAGCCTACGAGCAGTACTTC.

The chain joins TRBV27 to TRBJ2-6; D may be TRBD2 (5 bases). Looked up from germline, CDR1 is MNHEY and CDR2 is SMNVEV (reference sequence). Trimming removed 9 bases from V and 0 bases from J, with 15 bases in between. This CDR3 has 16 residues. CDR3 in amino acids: CASGTDGNSGANVLTF. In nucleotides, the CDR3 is TGTGCCAGTGGAACGGACGGGAACTCTGGGGCCAACGTCCTGACTTTC.

CDR3 loop: CSASPPPHGTVDEQFF. The CDR3 DNA is TGCAGTGCTAGTCCTCCGCCCCACGGTACGGTCGATGAGCAGTTCTTC. The V gene is TRBV20-1, the J gene TRBJ2-1; D uncertain. The CDR3 is 16 amino acids. V was pared by 3 bases and J by 8 bases, with 23 bases between. Germline assignment: CDR1 DFQATT and CDR2 SNEGSKA (reference sequence).

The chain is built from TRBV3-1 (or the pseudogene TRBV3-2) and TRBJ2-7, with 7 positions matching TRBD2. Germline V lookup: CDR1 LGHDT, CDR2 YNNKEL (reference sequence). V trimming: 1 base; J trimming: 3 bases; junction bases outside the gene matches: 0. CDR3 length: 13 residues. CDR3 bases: TGTGCCAGCAGCCAAGGCGGGGGCTACGAGCAGTACTTC. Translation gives CASSQGGGYEQYF.

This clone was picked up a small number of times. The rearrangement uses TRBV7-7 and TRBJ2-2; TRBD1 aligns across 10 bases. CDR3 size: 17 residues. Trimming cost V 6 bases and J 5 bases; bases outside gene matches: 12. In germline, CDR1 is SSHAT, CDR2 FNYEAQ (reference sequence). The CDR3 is CASRPGTGALRTGELFF. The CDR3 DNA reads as TGTGCCAGCAGGCCCGGGACAGGGGCCCTTAGAACCGGGGAGCTGTTTTTT.